Presented here are 20 T cell receptor beta chains from one specimen sequenced in a study of blood T cells in healthy people across ages. Alongside a J-beta primer mix, a sample-barcoded 5' primer served in a second PCR lasting about 7 to 12 cycles. TCRdb independently ran MiXCR on the 5' RACE reads; one entry per CDR3 protein. The table lists some 1.5 million distinct CDR3 sequences, about 30% of them singletons. Sequencing input: blood. The source is a young woman in good health.

The rearrangement uses TRBV5-1 and TRBJ1-6; weak D call: TRBD1 (6 bases). Germline CDR1 reads SGHRS; CDR2 reads YFSETQ. This CDR3 has 14 residues. V was cut by 4 bases and J by 10 bases, with 15 bases left in between. The CDR3 DNA follows: TGCGCCAGCAGCAGTCAACAGGGTGACTCACCCCTCCACTTT. It codes for CASSSQQGDSPLHF.

A word on this clonotype: The junction departs from the called germline gene at one end, perhaps through a read error. V and J are TRBV29-1 and TRBJ2-3, with 8 nucleotides matching TRBD2. Germline V gene lookup returns CDR1 SQVTM and CDR2 ANQGSEA. There are 14 residues in the CDR3. CDR3 DNA sequence: TGCAGCGTTGTTGCAAGCGGGGGACCAGATACGCGGTATTTT. Amino acids: CSVVASGGPDTRYF.

This clonotype appeared many times. The rearrangement links TRBV29-1 to TRBJ2-7; D remains unclear. The length of the CDR3 is 14 residues. Germline loops: CDR1 SQVTM, CDR2 ANQGSEA. V lost 0 bases to trimming and J lost 4 bases, with 13 bases between them. In nucleotides, the CDR3 is TGCAGCGTTGAAGATAAAGGGTCCAGTTACGAGCAGTACTTC. It encodes CSVEDKGSSYEQYF.

This clonotype was seen ten or more times. The rearrangement joins TRBV5-1 to TRBJ2-7; TRBD1 aligns across 7 bases. Looked up from germline, CDR1 is SGHRS and CDR2 is YFSETQ. V was clipped by 4 bases and J by 3 bases; unmatched bases: 4. The CDR3 is made up of 13 amino acids. The CDR3 here is CASSQTGIYEQYF. The CDR3 DNA is TGCGCCAGCAGCCAGACAGGGATCTACGAGCAGTACTTC.

This clonotype was detected only a few times. J is TRBJ2-1 and V is TRBV12-3 or TRBV12-4, with a possible D match to TRBD2 (6 bases). This CDR3 spans 13 amino acids. V shed 4 bases and J shed 10 bases, with 14 bases lying between them. CDR3 coding DNA: TGTGCCAGCAGTTCGTCCCGCACTAGCGAGCAGTTCTTC. This translates into CASSSSRTSEQFF.

The chain couples TRBV28 to TRBJ1-2; D possibly corresponds to TRBD1 (6 bases). V gave up 4 bases and J gave up 7 bases, with 13 bases separating them. This CDR3 contains 13 residues. Per germline, CDR1 MDHEN and CDR2 SYDVKM. The CDR3 nucleotides read TGTGCCAGCAGTTGGGACCCAGGGGCTGGCTACACCTTC. Amino acid sequence: CASSWDPGAGYTF.

In the case of this clonotype: A much larger clone lies a single base off, so this may be a read error. In nucleotides, the CDR3 is TGTGCCAGCAGCTTTTTAGGGGACACTGAAGCTTTCTTT. It codes for CASSFLGDTEAFF. The rearrangement links TRBV12-1 to TRBJ1-1; the tabulated D call, TRBD1, remains unverified against the DNA. TRBV12-1 is tagged as a pseudogene. The CDR3 runs 13 residues.

V and J are TRBV29-1 and TRBJ2-1; unclear D gene. V lost 6 bases, J lost 10 bases, and 10 bases lay in between. CDR3 size: 10 residues. Germline V gene lookup returns CDR1 SQVTM and CDR2 ANQGSEA. In nucleotides, the CDR3 is TGCAGCGTGATGATAAGGGAGCAGTTCTTC. It encodes CSVMIREQFF.

Details on this clonotype: A read error may account for a junction end that differs from germline. The chain combines TRBV5-1 with TRBJ2-1; 8 nucleotides match TRBD2. This CDR3 has 19 amino acids. Germline V lookup: CDR1 SGHRS, CDR2 YFSETQ. CDR3 loop: CAGSRRTGTRVNEPSEQFF. As DNA, the CDR3 is TGCGCCGGCAGCCGCCGAACCGGGACTAGGGTGAATGAGCCTTCTGAGCAGTTCTTC.

This clonotype was seen a handful of times. This sequence joins TRBV5-5 and TRBJ1-2, with D possibly TRBD1 on 6 matching bases. Trimming took 0 bases from V and 6 from J, leaving 12 bases between them. CDR1 and CDR2 from the germline V gene are SGHKS and YYEKEE (reference sequence). The length of the CDR3 is 14 residues. The CDR3 nucleotides read TGTGCCAGCAGCTTGGAAGTCACAGGGCATGGCTACACCTTC. Residues: CASSLEVTGHGYTF.

This clonotype has ten or more counts. The chain carries TRBV20-1 and TRBJ2-7, with 10 bases fitting TRBD1. This CDR3 spans 13 amino acids. The V and J ends lost 4 bases and 3 bases, in that order; junction bases with no gene match: 3. Germline V gene sequence: CDR1 DFQATT, CDR2 SNEGSKA (reference sequence). Written as DNA, the CDR3 is TGCAGTGCTACCGGGACAGGGGACTACGAGCAGTACTTC. It codes for CSATGTGDYEQYF.

CDR3 sequence (DNA): TGTGCCAGCCCAACAGGGCCCGAGCAGTACTTC. It is translated as CASPTGPEQYF. This chain joins TRBV12-3 or TRBV12-4 and TRBJ2-5; a possible D gene is TRBD1 (6 bases). The last part of the DNA fits TRBJ2-7 better; the J call may be wrong. The CDR3 is 11 residues long.

V usage is TRBV20-1 and J usage is TRBJ2-5, with 12 positions matching TRBD2. Looked up from germline, CDR1 is DFQATT and CDR2 is SNEGSKA (reference sequence). The CDR3 is 16 amino acids. Losses at the gene ends were 0 bases for V and 5 bases for J; bases not matched to a gene: 7. DNA of the CDR3: TGCAGTGCTAGAGATCAACTAGCGGGGGGTTGGGAGACCCAGTACTTC. Its protein is CSARDQLAGGWETQYF.

This rearrangement joins TRBV7-2 to TRBJ2-3, with D uncertain. V gave up 2 bases and J gave up 2 bases, with 8 bases separating them. The CDR3 is 14 residues long. CDR1 and CDR2 from the germline V gene are SGHTA and FQGNSA. The CDR3 protein is CASSLNSHTDTQYF. The CDR3 DNA is TGTGCCAGCAGCTTAAATAGCCACACAGATACGCAGTATTTT.

A note on this clonotype: Because it lacks the conserved phenylalanine or tryptophan at the end, this CDR3 is likely a read error. The chain is built from TRBV20-1 and TRBJ2-7; 11 bases line up with TRBD2. Germline values: CDR1 DFQATT, CDR2 SNEGSKA (reference sequence). With 5 bases clipped from V and 6 bases from J, the junction kept 12 bases outside the gene matches. This CDR3 spans 15 amino acids. CDR3 protein: CSAYPFSGRGGEQYL. For the CDR3, the DNA is TGCAGTGCTTACCCCTTTAGCGGGAGGGGTGGCGAGCAGTACTTA.

This clonotype has just a few counts. The chain recombines TRBV30 with TRBJ2-7; tentatively, D is TRBD2 (6 bases). The V gene lost 2 bases and the J gene lost 7 bases, with 12 bases spanning the gap. Germline V CDR1 and CDR2: GTSNPN, SVGIG (reference sequence). The CDR3 is made up of 12 amino acids. This CDR3 is CAWSISSGEQYF. In DNA form, the CDR3 reads TGTGCCTGGAGTATCTCAAGCGGGGAGCAGTACTTC.

This clonotype was observed a few times. The chain recombines TRBV28 with TRBJ2-7; tentatively, D is TRBD1 (5 bases). The CDR3 sequence is 12 residues long. V lost 8 bases and J 5 bases, leaving 13 bases between the germline ends. CDR1 and CDR2 (germline): MDHEN, SYDVKM. The chain's CDR3 is CASGKGIHEQYF. CDR3 in DNA: TGTGCCAGCGGTAAGGGGATCCACGAGCAGTACTTC.

This clonotype was recorded a few times. The chain couples TRBV9 to TRBJ2-1; 7 nucleotides agree with TRBD2. Losses at the gene ends were 7 bases for V and 6 bases for J; bases not matched to a gene: 10. CDR1 SGDLS and CDR2 YYNGEE come from the germline V gene. The CDR3 has 14 amino acids. CDR3: CASAEAGTGNEQFF. The CDR3 DNA sequence: TGTGCCAGCGCAGAAGCGGGGACCGGCAATGAGCAGTTCTTC.

The gene calls are TRBV2 and TRBJ1-5, with no clear D. In germline, CDR1 is SNHLY, CDR2 FYNNEI. V was shortened by 8 bases and J by 1 base, with 6 bases between the two germline ends. The CDR3 has 12 residues. The CDR3, as DNA: TGTGCCAGCCAGCTGAGCAATCAGCCCCAGCATTTT. Protein: CASQLSNQPQHF.

In this sample, this clonotype turned up many times. The rearrangement joins TRBV5-1 to TRBJ1-2; D is ambiguous. The CDR3 runs to 13 residues. Trimming cost V 3 bases and J 6 bases, with 12 bases left between them. Per germline, CDR1 SGHRS and CDR2 YFSETQ. The CDR3 DNA reads TGCGCCAGCAGCTCCGTGGAGGGTGATGGCTACACCTTC. It is translated as CASSSVEGDGYTF.